This passage covers 3 T cell receptor beta chains from one sample sequenced in a study of blood T cell repertoires in COVID-19. The repertoire was sequenced with immunoSEQ multiplex PCR; TCRdb's copy has only in-frame clones and lacks some. The sample has roughly 140,000 clones; around four fifths are singletons. Sequencing was performed on peripheral blood. These TCRs come from a woman in her 40s with active or convalescent COVID-19.

The rearrangement joins TRBV7-2 to TRBJ1-3; D is possibly TRBD1 (5 bases). Trimming took 7 bases from V and 2 from J, leaving 18 bases between them. The CDR3 is 16 amino acids. Germline V gene data show CDR1 as SGHTA and CDR2 as FQGNSA. The DNA for the CDR3 is TGTGCCAGCACCCTTAGAAGCCCAGGGACTGGAAACACCATATATTTT. Protein sequence: CASTLRSPGTGNTIYF.

This sequence joins TRBV6-2 or TRBV6-3 and TRBJ1-2, with unresolved D. V lost 6 bases and J 1 base, leaving 9 bases between the germline ends. Germline lookup yields CDR1 MNHEY and CDR2 SVGEGT. This CDR3 has 13 amino acids. In DNA form, the CDR3 reads TGTGCCAGCAGCCCGACTGTTAACTATGGCTACACCTTC. This codes for CASSPTVNYGYTF.

In this sample, this clone turned up once. This sequence joins TRBV28 and TRBJ2-7; 7 positions match TRBD1. The length of the CDR3 is 14 residues. Germline V CDR1 and CDR2: MDHEN, SYDVKM. V trimming: 2 bases; J trimming: 6 bases; junction bases outside the gene matches: 7. The CDR3 DNA reads as TGTGCCAGCAGTTTAGTACAGGGGTCCCGCGAGCAGTACTTC. Protein sequence: CASSLVQGSREQYF.